Below are 12 T cell receptor beta chains sequenced from a single sample in a study of radiotherapy plus CTLA-4 blockade in lung cancer. Sequencing was performed with immunoSEQ multiplex PCR; in TCRdb, only in-frame clones are kept and a portion is missing. This sample has more than 95,000 clones; about four fifths occur once, and the top ten carry around 2.7%. The sample was peripheral blood, taken from a patient treated with radiotherapy plus ipilimumab. The receptors stem from a human donor with non-small cell lung cancer who had a partial response to radiotherapy plus ipilimumab. Some clones in this sample may be carry-over from other donors' samples.

The rearrangement joins TRBV19 to TRBJ2-1; D may be TRBD2 (6 bases). This CDR3 has 14 amino acids. Per germline, CDR1 LNHDA and CDR2 SQIVND (reference sequence). Trimming took off 5 bases at V and 5 bases at J, with 13 bases between the two ends. The CDR3 region has the DNA TGTGCCAGTAGTGGAGGGGCCGAGGACAATGAGCAGTTCTTC. Protein: CASSGGAEDNEQFF.

The rearrangement uses TRBV19 and TRBJ2-3; a possible D gene is TRBD1 (5 bases). Trimming removed 8 bases from V and 4 bases from J, with 7 bases in between. Germline CDR1 and CDR2: LNHDA and SQIVND (reference sequence). The CDR3 is made up of 11 amino acids. CDR3 sequence reads: CASQGADTQYF. The DNA for the CDR3 is TGTGCCAGTCAAGGGGCAGATACGCAGTATTTT.

This clone appeared a few times. The gene calls are TRBV11-1 and TRBJ1-2, with D possibly TRBD1 on 5 matching bases. The germline V and J ends were trimmed by 0 bases and 4 bases, with 9 bases remaining between them. There are 14 residues in the CDR3. The germline gives CDR1 SGHAT, CDR2 FQDESV (reference sequence). The CDR3 nucleotides are TGTGCCAGCAGCTTAGCGGGACTGGTCTATGGCTACACCTTC. Translated, it gives CASSLAGLVYGYTF.

The chain employs TRBV9 and TRBJ2-7; 13 bases map to TRBD2. CDR1 SGDLS and CDR2 YYNGEE come from the germline V gene. The ends lost 0 bases at V and 4 bases at J; junction bases unmatched: 1. The CDR3 length is 15 residues. This chain's CDR3 is CASSVGTSGRYEQYF. DNA for the CDR3: TGTGCCAGCAGCGTAGGGACTAGCGGGAGATACGAGCAGTACTTC.

The chain is built from TRBV5-1 and TRBJ1-4; maybe TRBD1 (6 bases). Trimming pared 0 bases from V and 7 bases from J, leaving 28 bases between. Per the germline V gene, CDR1 is SGHRS and CDR2 is YFSETQ. The CDR3 covers 20 residues. CDR3 coding DNA: TGCGCCAGCAGCTTGGGCGAAACGAGCCTTCAACAGGGTTTTGTTGAAAAACTGTTTTTT. It is translated as CASSLGETSLQQGFVEKLFF.

The J gene is TRBJ2-5, the V gene TRBV7-9, with TRBD2 matching 7 bases. This CDR3 has 14 amino acids. V gave up 2 bases and J gave up 3 bases; unmatched junction bases: 3. The V gene's germline CDR1 is SEHNR and CDR2 FQNEAQ (reference sequence). The CDR3 loop is CASSLQAGKETQYF. CDR3 DNA: TGTGCCAGCAGCTTACAAGCGGGGAAAGAGACCCAGTACTTC.

The CDR3 DNA sequence: TGTGCCAGCAGTAGACAGGGGGCGCTGACTGAAGCTTTCTTT. This codes for CASSRQGALTEAFF. V is TRBV6-5 and J is TRBJ1-1, with 10 bases lining up with TRBD1. CDR1 is MNHEY, CDR2 SVGAGI, per germline. V dropped 5 bases and J dropped 5; count of bases not matched to a gene: 5. The CDR3 runs 14 residues.

The gene calls are TRBV7-2 and TRBJ2-3; 9 nucleotides line up with TRBD2. The CDR3 covers 14 residues. From germline, CDR1 is SGHTA and CDR2 FQGNSA. V was clipped by 4 bases and J by 7 bases; unmatched bases: 6. The CDR3 reads CASSSLAGRNTQYF. In nucleotides, the CDR3 is TGTGCCAGCAGCTCCCTAGCGGGGAGAAATACGCAGTATTTT.

The chain joins TRBV7-2 to TRBJ2-5, with D unclear. V shed 5 bases and J shed 7 bases, with 8 bases lying between them. Germline-derived CDR1 and CDR2 are SGHTA and FQGNSA. The CDR3 extends over 11 amino acids. CDR3 nucleotide sequence: TGTGCCAGCAGCGCCTATGGGACCCAGTACTTC. Translated: CASSAYGTQYF.

The rearrangement links TRBV28 to TRBJ1-1; tentatively, D is TRBD1 (6 bases). V was shortened by 8 bases and J by 1 base, with 14 bases between the two germline ends. This CDR3 is 14 amino acids long. Per germline, CDR1 MDHEN and CDR2 SYDVKM. CDR3 nucleotide sequence: TGTGCCAGCGTTAGGGGGGGGCGGAACACTGAAGCTTTCTTT. Protein sequence: CASVRGGRNTEAFF.

This clone has just a few counts. This chain connects TRBV19 to TRBJ1-2; perhaps TRBD1 as D (6 bases). This CDR3 is built from 15 residues. The germline V gene encodes CDR1 LNHDA and CDR2 SQIVND (reference sequence). Trimming shortened V by 1 base and J by 5 bases, and 14 bases separated the two germline ends. This CDR3 reads CASSIGRQGFYGYTF. CDR3 nucleotides: TGTGCCAGTAGTATAGGGCGCCAGGGGTTTTATGGCTACACCTTC.

The chain recombines TRBV6-1 with TRBJ2-7, with 10 bases identical to TRBD2. There are 15 residues in the CDR3. Germline V lookup: CDR1 MNHNS, CDR2 SASEGT. Germline trimming cut 3 bases from V and 5 bases from J; bases unmatched to any gene: 7. In DNA form, the CDR3 reads TGTGCCAGCAGTGAGGGACTAGCGAAGCCCCACGAGCAGTACTTC. It encodes CASSEGLAKPHEQYF.